Listed below are T cell receptor beta chains from one sample, sequenced in a study of OX40 agonist ivuxolimab in advanced cancers. Libraries were prepared by immunoSEQ multiplex PCR; TCRdb keeps only in-frame clonotypes and omits some of them. There are about 66,000 clones in the sample; about 90% occur only once, and around 15% lies in the top ten. Specimen: CD4+ or CD8+ T cells sorted from blood, collected in a trial of the OX40 agonist ivuxolimab. These receptors came from an adult with an advanced solid tumor such as melanoma, head and neck, liver or kidney cancer. Each CDR3 is given with its conserved first and last residue. The D gene is left open where the match is weak. Size tells how often a clone was seen (once, few, many) or the class of an expanded clone, and some rows leave it out.

J gene,D gene,clone size,V gene,CDR3 protein,CDR3 DNA
TRBJ2-1,TRBD2,.,TRBV7-6,CASSLALAGEQFF,TGTGCCAGCAGCTTGGCTTTAGCGGGTGAGCAGTTCTTC
TRBJ1-1,.,.,TRBV1,CTSSQDPPAGPTNTEAFF,TGCACCAGCAGCCAAGACCCCCCCGCAGGGCCCACGAACACTGAAGCTTTCTTT
TRBJ1-1,.,.,TRBV28,CASRGETGLNTEAFF,TGTGCCAGCAGAGGTGAAACAGGGCTGAACACTGAAGCTTTCTTT
TRBJ2-5,.,.,TRBV7-2,CASSSGAGETQYF,TGTGCCAGCAGTTCCGGGGCTGGGGAGACCCAGTACTTC
TRBJ2-7,.,.,TRBV7-8,CASSLLDSTYEQYF,TGTGCCAGCAGCTTACTGGACTCAACTTACGAGCAGTACTTC
TRBJ2-7,TRBD1,.,TRBV6-6,CASSEGTGVSYEQYF,TGTGCCAGCAGTGAGGGGACAGGAGTCTCCTACGAGCAGTACTTC
TRBJ1-2,.,.,TRBV7-9,CASSYYGTPVYGYTF,TGTGCCAGCAGCTACTACGGGACACCTGTCTATGGCTACACCTTC
TRBJ2-7,TRBD1,.,TRBV28,CASRGTGKSYEQYF,TGTGCCAGCAGAGGGACAGGGAAATCGTACGAGCAGTACTTC
TRBJ2-1,TRBD2,.,TRBV27,CASSLAGILTLAGVNEQFF,TGTGCCAGCAGTTTGGCTGGAATCCTAACTCTAGCGGGAGTCAATGAGCAGTTCTTC
TRBJ1-2,TRBD1,.,TRBV29-1,CSVTGQGDYGYTF,TGCAGCGTTACCGGACAGGGGGACTATGGCTACACCTTC
TRBJ1-5,TRBD1,.,TRBV5-8,CASSLGQGHQPQHF,TGTGCCAGCAGCTTAGGACAGGGTCATCAGCCCCAGCATTTT
TRBJ2-7,.,.,TRBV19,CASAHEQYF,TGTGCCAGTGCTCACGAGCAGTACTTC
TRBJ2-5,TRBD1,.,TRBV7-3,CASPRDRVKKETQYF,TGTGCCAGCCCCCGGGACAGGGTGAAAAAAGAGACCCAGTACTTC
TRBJ2-3,.,.,TRBV11-3,CASSLLWGSPSTDTQYF,TGTGCCAGCAGCCTCCTGTGGGGCAGCCCTAGCACAGATACGCAGTATTTT
TRBJ2-1,TRBD2,.,TRBV6-6,CASRLAGVNEQFF,TGTGCCAGCAGACTAGCGGGAGTAAATGAGCAGTTCTTC
TRBJ1-1,.,.,TRBV6-5,CASSPLTGGSTEAFF,TGTGCCAGCAGTCCCCTAACGGGCGGGAGCACTGAAGCTTTCTTT
TRBJ2-2,.,few,TRBV18,CASSPRLEGANTGELFF,TGTGCCAGCTCACCCCGCCTCGAGGGAGCGAACACCGGGGAGCTGTTTTTT
TRBJ2-7,.,.,TRBV5-1,CASSLGGPYEQYF,TGCGCCAGCAGCTTGGGGGGGCCCTACGAGCAGTACTTC